This T cell receptor beta chain was recorded in a study of blood T cell repertoires in COVID-19. Study summary: Collection of acute and convalescent COVID-19 samples took place in the United States, Italy and Spain. Sources were T cells, B-cell-depleted T cells, or PBMCs; the material itself was cDNA or gDNA.

In the original analysis: Researchers report that nucleated cell counts were estimated from reference gene primer amplification. Method: immunoSEQ multiplex PCR; TCRdb's copy keeps in-frame clones and lacks some. V and J calls and clone size are those listed in that table; D and trimming were worked out from the DNA. There are some 300,000 clones in the sample; roughly 88% occur only once, and approximately 6.6% lies in the top ten. Germline CDR1 reads MDHEN; CDR2 reads SYDVKM. V lost 2 bases to trimming and J lost 8 bases, with 12 bases between them. This CDR3 comprises 14 residues. Sequencing was carried out using peripheral blood. V gene TRBV28 combines with J gene TRBJ1-4; possible D gene TRBD1, 5 bases. The sequence was collected from a woman aged 25 to 39 who had recovered from COVID-19. The DNA of the CDR3 is TGTGCCAGCAGTTTACGAGGGGAGGTGGAAAAACTGTTTTTT. This translates into CASSLRGEVEKLFF.